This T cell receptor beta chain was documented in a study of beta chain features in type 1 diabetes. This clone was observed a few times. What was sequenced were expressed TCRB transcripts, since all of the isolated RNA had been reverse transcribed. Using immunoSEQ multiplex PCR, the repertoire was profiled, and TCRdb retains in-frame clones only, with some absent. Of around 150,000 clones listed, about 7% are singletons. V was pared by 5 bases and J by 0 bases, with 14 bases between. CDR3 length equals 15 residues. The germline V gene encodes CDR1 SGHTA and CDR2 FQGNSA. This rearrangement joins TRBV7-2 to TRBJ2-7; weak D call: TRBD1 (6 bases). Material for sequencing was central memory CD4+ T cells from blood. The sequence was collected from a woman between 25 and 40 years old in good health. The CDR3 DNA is TGTGCCAGCAGCACCCCCTCGACAGGCTCCTACGAGCAGTACTTC. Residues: CASSTPSTGSYEQYF.